A selection of T cell receptor beta chains follows, all from one sample in a study of CD8+CD57+ T cells in acquired aplastic anemia. TCRdb reprocessed the reads via MiXCR and lists one record per CDR3 protein. The sample consists of about 110,000 distinct CDR3 sequences, 51% of them appearing once. The sample taken for sequencing was sorted CD4+, CD8+, or CD8+CD57+ T cells (not recorded which) from PBMCs. Receptors were obtained from a human donor in good health, serving as a control. The CDR3 runs from the conserved cysteine through the conserved F or W. Fields, in order: V gene, clone size, D gene, J gene, CDR3 protein, CDR3 DNA. The D gene is left open where the match is weak. Only some rows state a clone size, as once, few, many or a class for expanded clones.

TRBV15	NA	TRBD1	TRBJ2-5	CATPGTGGDHETQYF	TGTGCCACTCCCGGGACAGGGGGCGATCACGAGACCCAGTACTTC
TRBV19	NA	NA	TRBJ1-1	CASSIQQGVTEAFF	TGTGCCAGTAGTATACAACAGGGTGTAACTGAAGCTTTCTTT
TRBV24-1	once	TRBD1	TRBJ2-2	CATSDLTDRGLFF	TGTGCCACCAGTGATTTGACGGACAGGGGGTTGTTTTTT
TRBV5-4	many	TRBD2	TRBJ2-7	CASSLDSGLVRYF	TGTGCCAGCAGCTTGGATTCAGGACTAGTAAGGTACTTC
TRBV7-9	many	NA	TRBJ2-2	CASSPLVGGTGELFF	TGTGCCAGCAGCCCACTAGTAGGGGGCACCGGGGAGCTGTTTTTT
TRBV20-1	few	NA	TRBJ2-5	CSARDESLETQYF	TGCAGTGCTAGAGACGAAAGCCTAGAGACCCAGTACTTC
TRBV18	NA	NA	TRBJ1-2	CASSLRWQHNYGHTF	TGTGCCAGCTCACTCCGGTGGCAGCATAACTATGGCCACACCTTC
TRBV12-3/TRBV12-4	NA	TRBD1	TRBJ2-7	CASSPGTGALYEQYF	TGTGCCAGCAGTCCCGGGACAGGGGCCCTTTACGAGCAGTACTTC
TRBV6-5	NA	NA	TRBJ2-7	CASSYPGGYEQYF	TGTGCCAGCAGTTACCCCGGGGGTTACGAGCAGTACTTC
TRBV29-1	medium-sized	NA	TRBJ2-7	CSVDAGDYEQYF	TGCAGCGTTGACGCAGGGGACTACGAGCAGTACTTC
TRBV19	NA	NA	TRBJ1-2	CASSIGERGGYGYTF	TGTGCCAGTAGTATTGGGGAAAGGGGAGGCTATGGCTACACCTTC
TRBV12-3/TRBV12-4	NA	NA	TRBJ1-6	CARQFWNSPLHF	TGTGCCAGACAGTTCTGGAATTCACCCCTCCACTTT
TRBV29-1	NA	TRBD1	TRBJ1-2	CSVLGQVGNYGYTF	TGCAGCGTCCTGGGACAGGTGGGGAACTATGGCTACACCTTC
TRBV6-6	many	NA	TRBJ1-1	CASSYSANTEAFF	TGTGCCAGCAGTTACTCGGCGAACACTGAAGCTTTCTTT